This T cell receptor (beta chain) came from a study of cytomegalovirus exposure and HLA in healthy donors. Trimming took 8 bases from V and 2 from J, leaving 9 bases between them. CDR1 is SNHLY and CDR2 is FYNNEI in the germline V gene. CDR3 length equals 12 residues. With 60 Vbeta and 13 Jbeta primers, the PCR was carried out. Sequenced by immunoSEQ multiplex PCR; TCRdb stores in-frame clones only, minus some. The table includes about 180,000 clones, around three quarters detected once. The chain couples TRBV2 to TRBJ2-5, with D unclear. Sequences were obtained from PBMCs. This TCR was recovered from a man aged 35-49 years in good health and CMV-seronegative. In DNA, the CDR3 is TGTGCCAGCGGTGGCGGACAAGAGACCCAGTACTTC. It is translated as CASGGGQETQYF.